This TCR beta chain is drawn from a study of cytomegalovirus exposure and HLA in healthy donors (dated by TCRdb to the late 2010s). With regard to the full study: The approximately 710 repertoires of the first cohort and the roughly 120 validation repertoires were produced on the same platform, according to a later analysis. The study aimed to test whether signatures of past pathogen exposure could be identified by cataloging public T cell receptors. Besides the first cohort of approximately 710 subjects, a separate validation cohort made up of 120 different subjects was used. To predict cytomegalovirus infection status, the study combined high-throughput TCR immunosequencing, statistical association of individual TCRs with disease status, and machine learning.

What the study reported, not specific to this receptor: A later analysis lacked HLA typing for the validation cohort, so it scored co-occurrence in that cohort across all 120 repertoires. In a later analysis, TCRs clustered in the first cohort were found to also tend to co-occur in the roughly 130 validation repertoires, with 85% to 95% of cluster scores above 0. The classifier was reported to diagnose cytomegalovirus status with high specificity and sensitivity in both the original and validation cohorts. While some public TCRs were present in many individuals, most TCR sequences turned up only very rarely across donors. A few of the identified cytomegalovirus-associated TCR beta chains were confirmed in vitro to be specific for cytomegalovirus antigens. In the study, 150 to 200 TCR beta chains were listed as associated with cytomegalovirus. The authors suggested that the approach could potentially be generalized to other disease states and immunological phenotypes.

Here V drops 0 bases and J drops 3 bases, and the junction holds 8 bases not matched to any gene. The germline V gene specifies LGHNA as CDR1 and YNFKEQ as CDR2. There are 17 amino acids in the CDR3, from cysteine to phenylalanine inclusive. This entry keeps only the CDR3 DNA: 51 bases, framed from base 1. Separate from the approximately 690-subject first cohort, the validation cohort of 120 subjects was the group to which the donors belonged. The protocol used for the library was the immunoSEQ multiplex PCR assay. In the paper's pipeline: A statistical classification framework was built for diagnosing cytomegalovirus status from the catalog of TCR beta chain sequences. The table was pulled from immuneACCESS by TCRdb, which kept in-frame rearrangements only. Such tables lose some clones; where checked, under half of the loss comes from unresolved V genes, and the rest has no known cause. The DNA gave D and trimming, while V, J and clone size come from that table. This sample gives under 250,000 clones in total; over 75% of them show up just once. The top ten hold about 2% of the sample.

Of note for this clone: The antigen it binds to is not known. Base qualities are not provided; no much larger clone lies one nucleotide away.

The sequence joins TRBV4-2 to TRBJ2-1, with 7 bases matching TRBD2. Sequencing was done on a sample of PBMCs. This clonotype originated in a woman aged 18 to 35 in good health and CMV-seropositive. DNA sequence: TGTGCCAGCAGCCAAGATAGCAGCGGGATTGTCTACAATGAGCAGTTCTTC. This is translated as CASSQDSSGIVYNEQFF.